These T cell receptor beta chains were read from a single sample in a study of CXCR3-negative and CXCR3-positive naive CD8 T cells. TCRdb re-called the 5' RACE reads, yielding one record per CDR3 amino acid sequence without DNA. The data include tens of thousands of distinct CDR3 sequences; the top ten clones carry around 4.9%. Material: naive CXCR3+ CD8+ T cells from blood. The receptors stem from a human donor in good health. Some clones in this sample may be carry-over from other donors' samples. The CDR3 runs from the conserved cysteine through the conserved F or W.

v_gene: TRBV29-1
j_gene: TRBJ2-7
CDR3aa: CSVEVGPVSYEQYF

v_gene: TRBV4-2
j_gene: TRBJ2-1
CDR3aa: CASSLPQNNEQFF

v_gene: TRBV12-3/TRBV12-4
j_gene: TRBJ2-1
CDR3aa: CASTNSPSSYNEQFF

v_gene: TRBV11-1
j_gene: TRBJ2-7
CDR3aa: CASSKGLSPEQYF

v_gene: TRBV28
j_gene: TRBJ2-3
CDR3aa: CASSLSWTTWGTDTQYF

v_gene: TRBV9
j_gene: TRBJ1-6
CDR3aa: CASSVDEGGSYNSPLHF

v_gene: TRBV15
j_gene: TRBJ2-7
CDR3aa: CATSRERGLVVYEQYF

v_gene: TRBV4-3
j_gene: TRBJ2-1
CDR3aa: CASSQGGSSYNEQFF

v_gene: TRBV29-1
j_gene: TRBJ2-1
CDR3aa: CSAPSGYEQFF

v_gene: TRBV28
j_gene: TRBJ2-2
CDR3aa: CASMGLEGTGELFF

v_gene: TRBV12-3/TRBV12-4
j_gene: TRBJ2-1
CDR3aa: CASKNSSYNEQFF

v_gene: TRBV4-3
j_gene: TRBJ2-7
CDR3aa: CASSRSRGYEQYF

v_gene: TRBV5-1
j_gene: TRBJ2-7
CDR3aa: CASSAHTSGSIYEQYF

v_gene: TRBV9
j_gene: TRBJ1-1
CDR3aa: CASSVGQGNTEAFF

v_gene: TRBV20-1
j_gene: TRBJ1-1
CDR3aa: CSAKLTVTEAFF

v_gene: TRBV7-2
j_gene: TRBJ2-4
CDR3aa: CASSPGAGNIQYF

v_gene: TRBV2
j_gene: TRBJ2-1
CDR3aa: CAQRTGQYNEQFF

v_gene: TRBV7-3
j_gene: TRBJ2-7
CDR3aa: CASSSGRGPYEQYF

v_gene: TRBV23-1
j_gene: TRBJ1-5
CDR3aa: CASSHPQGSWPQHF

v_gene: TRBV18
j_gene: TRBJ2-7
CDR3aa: CASSPKGGYEQYF

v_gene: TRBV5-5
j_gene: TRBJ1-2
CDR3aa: CASSFEGNAYGYTF

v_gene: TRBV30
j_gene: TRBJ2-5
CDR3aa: CAWSVGYQETQYF

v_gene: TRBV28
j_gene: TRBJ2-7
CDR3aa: CASRTANRDSYEQYF

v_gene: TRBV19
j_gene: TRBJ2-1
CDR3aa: CASSIDGGTYGNEQFF

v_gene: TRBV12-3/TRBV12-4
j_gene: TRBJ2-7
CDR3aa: CASSPDRGEQYF

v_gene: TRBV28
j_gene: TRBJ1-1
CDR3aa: CASSLYRFGNTEAFF

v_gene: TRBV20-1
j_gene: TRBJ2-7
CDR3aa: CSARALTGTNYEQYF